This entry features one T cell receptor beta chain sequence. This record comes from a study of control samples from healthy donors and cancer patients. Produced via immunoSEQ multiplex PCR; TCRdb's table is partial and in-frame only. The sample has 80,000 or so clones; roughly 91% are singletons. This receptor was taken from a man in his fifties or sixties in good health. Sequenced material: blood.

The CDR3 loop is CASTYDPKASHEQFF. CDR3 DNA sequence: TGTGCCAGTACCTACGACCCAAAGGCGAGCCATGAGCAGTTCTTC. The V gene is TRBV19, the J gene TRBJ2-1; D call uncertain. This CDR3 has 15 residues. CDR1 is LNHDA and CDR2 is SQIVND in the germline V gene (reference sequence). Trimming pared 7 bases from V and 8 bases from J, leaving 21 bases between.